This entry lists 19 T cell receptor beta chains sequenced from one sample in a study of CD8+CD57+ T cells in acquired aplastic anemia. The study profiled TCR beta VDJ and CDR3 using genomic DNA as template. MiXCR, run by TCRdb on the reads, gives a single entry per CDR3 protein. Among around 180,000 distinct CDR3 sequences listed, 64% were seen once. The sequencing sample was made of sorted CD4+, CD8+, or CD8+CD57+ T cells (not recorded which) from PBMCs. Every receptor here comes from a human donor with severe aplastic anemia or a healthy control (not recorded which).

This clonotype was counted at least ten times. A read error may account for a junction end that differs from germline. The rearrangement joins TRBV5-1 to TRBJ2-7, with 9 bases matching TRBD1. This CDR3 is 14 amino acids long. CDR1 SGHRS and CDR2 YFSETQ come from the germline V gene. This CDR3 is CASSPGTGTYEQYF. The CDR3 DNA reads TGTGCCAGCAGCCCCGGGACAGGGACCTACGAGCAGTACTTC.

In this sample, this clonotype turned up a few times. The chain carries TRBV6-2 or TRBV6-3 and TRBJ2-6; no firm D call. This CDR3 region has 15 residues. Germline V CDR1 and CDR2: MNHEY, SVGEGT. Trimming took off 2 bases at V and 0 bases at J, with 5 bases between the two ends. This CDR3 reads CASSYGISGANVLTF. For the CDR3, the DNA is TGTGCCAGCAGTTACGGGATCTCTGGGGCCAACGTCCTGACTTTC.

The DNA of the CDR3 is TGCAGTGCTAGCGGGGACAGGGGAGCTTACGAGCAGTACTTC. It specifies CSASGDRGAYEQYF. This chain links TRBV20-1 with TRBJ2-7; TRBD1 agrees at 10 bases. There are 14 residues in the CDR3. V lost 3 bases, J lost 4 bases, and 6 bases stayed unmatched. Germline CDR1 reads DFQATT; CDR2 reads SNEGSKA (reference sequence).

The rearrangement uses TRBV10-3 and TRBJ1-5; the D is unclear. Germline V gene lookup returns CDR1 ENHRY and CDR2 SYGVKD. The length of the CDR3 is 12 residues. The V end was cut by 3 bases, the J end by 11 bases, with 11 bases between. CDR3 sequence reads: CAISEEGLAQHF. The CDR3 DNA reads as TGTGCCATCAGTGAAGAGGGTTTGGCCCAGCATTTT.

This clonotype was seen ten or more times. The chain has TRBV19 and TRBJ2-7, with 10 bases matching TRBD1. The germline CDR1 and CDR2 sequences are LNHDA and SQIVND (reference sequence). This CDR3 has 15 residues. With 4 bases clipped from V and 7 bases from J, the junction kept 10 bases outside the gene matches. The CDR3 sequence is CASSTTRQGAGEQYF. Here the CDR3 DNA reads TGTGCCAGTAGTACCACCCGACAGGGGGCGGGGGAGCAGTACTTC.

The CDR3 nucleotides read TGTGCCAGTAGTACAACAGGGGGCAATGAGCAGTTCTTC. Translation: CASSTTGGNEQFF. This chain joins TRBV19 and TRBJ2-1; 8 bases agree with TRBD1. The J segment lost 6 bases and the V segment lost 4 bases, leaving 2 bases of the junction unmatched. The CDR3 extends over 13 amino acids. Germline CDR1 and CDR2: LNHDA and SQIVND (reference sequence).

The chain is built from TRBV2 and TRBJ1-2; TRBD1 agrees at 8 bases. Germline CDR1 is SNHLY and CDR2 is FYNNEI. The junction had 6 bases not matched to a gene; V was cut back by 5 bases and J by 7 bases. The CDR3 is made up of 13 amino acids. This chain's CDR3 is CASSPQGAFGYTF. For the CDR3, the DNA is TGTGCCAGCAGTCCTCAGGGGGCATTTGGCTACACCTTC.

The CDR3 nucleotides read TGTGCCAGCAGCTTAGCCATAGGGTGGGATACGCAGTATTTT. Translation: CASSLAIGWDTQYF. This chain uses TRBV7-3 with TRBJ2-3; no reliable D call. Between the trimmed V and J ends, which lost 2 bases and 6 bases, there was a span of 12 bases. The CDR3 totals 14 residues. Germline-derived CDR1 and CDR2 are SGHTA and FQGTGA.

On this clonotype: A read error may explain this, as a much larger clone is one base away. The rearrangement joins TRBV7-3 to TRBJ2-7; TRBD1 aligns across 7 bases. The germline CDR1 and CDR2 sequences are SGHTA and FQGTGA. J lost 6 bases, V lost 5 bases, and 13 bases had no gene match. CDR3 length equals 15 residues. The CDR3 loop reads CASSPDRDPLAEQYF. Written as DNA, the CDR3 is TGTGCCAGCAGCCCTGACAGGGATCCACTCGCCGAGCAGTACTTC.

The V call is TRBV5-1, the J call TRBJ2-3; perhaps TRBD1 as D (6 bases). V dropped 5 bases and J dropped 2 bases, with 9 bases sitting between them. CDR3 length: 13 residues. Germline CDR1 reads SGHRS; CDR2 reads YFSETQ. CDR3 sequence (DNA): TGCGCCAGCAGGGACAGCTACACAGATACGCAGTATTTT. Amino acid sequence: CASRDSYTDTQYF.

This clonotype was picked up a small number of times. The chain carries TRBV2 and TRBJ1-2; no reliable D call. The CDR3 contains 13 residues. Trimming took off 9 bases at V and 7 bases at J, with 18 bases between the two ends. Germline values: CDR1 SNHLY, CDR2 FYNNEI. In DNA form, the CDR3 reads TGTGCCAGTATAGGTAATAGCAAGGTTGGCTACACCTTC. The encoded protein is CASIGNSKVGYTF.

The CDR3 sequence: CASPRGGEQFF. Written as DNA, the CDR3 is TGTGCCAGTCCTAGGGGGGGCGAGCAGTTCTTC. The V gene is TRBV2, the J gene TRBJ2-1, with TRBD2 as a possible D gene (7 bases). Looked up from germline, CDR1 is SNHLY and CDR2 is FYNNEI. The CDR3 has 11 amino acids. V lost 9 bases and J 10 bases, leaving 13 bases between the germline ends.

In its sample, this clonotype was seen many times. The chain couples TRBV7-8 to TRBJ1-3; D call uncertain. CDR3 length equals 14 residues. Trimming took off 4 bases at V and 3 bases at J, with 10 bases between the two ends. Germline values: CDR1 SGHVS, CDR2 FQNEAQ. CDR3 in amino acids: CASSSLNYGNTIYF. Written as DNA, the CDR3 is TGTGCCAGCAGCTCACTGAACTATGGAAACACCATATATTTT.

This clonotype has just a few counts. V is TRBV24-1 and J is TRBJ2-3; 9 nucleotides match TRBD2. Germline V CDR1 and CDR2: KGHDR, SFDVKD. Trimming removed 5 bases from V and 6 bases from J; junction bases left unmatched: 11. This CDR3 has 16 residues. This CDR3 is CATSVMTSGGADTQYF. The CDR3 DNA follows: TGTGCCACCAGTGTCATGACTAGCGGAGGGGCGGATACGCAGTATTTT.

This clonotype was picked up a small number of times. The chain combines TRBV20-1 with TRBJ1-1, with D perhaps TRBD1 (6 bases). The CDR3 is 14 residues long. Germline V gives CDR1 DFQATT, CDR2 SNEGSKA (reference sequence). V lost 6 bases, J lost 3 bases, and 17 bases lay in between. Here the CDR3 reads CSARRADSDTEAFF. CDR3 nucleotide sequence: TGCAGTGCACGACGAGCGGACAGTGACACTGAAGCTTTCTTT.

This clonotype was counted only a few times. The V gene is TRBV10-3, the J gene TRBJ2-7, with 10 nucleotides matching TRBD1. Germline assignment: CDR1 ENHRY and CDR2 SYGVKD. V trimming: 4 bases; J trimming: 6 bases; junction bases outside the gene matches: 3. There are 13 residues in the CDR3. DNA for the CDR3: TGTGCCATCAGTGGACAGGGGGCCGGCGAGCAGTACTTC. It specifies CAISGQGAGEQYF.

This clonotype was detected ten times or more. The chain combines TRBV5-1 with TRBJ2-7; no reliable D call. V lost 4 bases and J 3 bases, leaving 8 bases between the germline ends. The CDR3 covers 12 residues. Germline V gene lookup returns CDR1 SGHRS and CDR2 YFSETQ. The CDR3 is CASSLDVYEQYF. The CDR3 bases are TGCGCCAGCAGCCTTGACGTCTACGAGCAGTACTTC. The full variable domain, its missing parts supplied by reference TRBV5-1 and TRBJ2-7, is KAGVTQTPRYLIKTRGQQVTLSCSPISGHRSVSWYQQTPGQGLQFLFEYFSETQRNKGNFPGRFSGRQFSNSRSEMNVSTLELGDSALYLCASSLDVYEQYFGPGTRLTVT.

Only one count was recorded for this clonotype. The chain recombines TRBV15 with TRBJ2-5; 9 positions match TRBD2. This CDR3 region has 17 residues. Germline V gene data show CDR1 as LNHNV and CDR2 as YYDKDF (reference sequence). V gave up 3 bases and J gave up 2 bases; unmatched junction bases: 10. CDR3 in amino acids: CATSSLGPAGGQETQYF. The CDR3 DNA reads TGTGCCACCAGCAGCTTAGGTCCAGCGGGGGGACAAGAGACCCAGTACTTC. Using reference TRBV15 and TRBJ2-5 for the parts outside the CDR3, the full variable domain is DAMVIQNPRYQVTQFGKPVTLSCSQTLNHNVMYWYQQKSSQAPKLLFHYYDKDFNNEADTPDNFQSRRPNTSFCFLDIRSPGLGDTAMYLCATSSLGPAGGQETQYFGPGTRLLVL.

The V and J genes are TRBV20-1 and TRBJ2-3; D is unresolved. Germline CDR1 reads DFQATT; CDR2 reads SNEGSKA (reference sequence). Trimming pared 5 bases from V and 1 base from J, leaving 13 bases between. The CDR3 sequence is 14 residues long. The CDR3 DNA reads TGCAGTGCTCCTGGACCCAGACGCACAGATACGCAGTATTTT. This gives the protein CSAPGPRRTDTQYF.